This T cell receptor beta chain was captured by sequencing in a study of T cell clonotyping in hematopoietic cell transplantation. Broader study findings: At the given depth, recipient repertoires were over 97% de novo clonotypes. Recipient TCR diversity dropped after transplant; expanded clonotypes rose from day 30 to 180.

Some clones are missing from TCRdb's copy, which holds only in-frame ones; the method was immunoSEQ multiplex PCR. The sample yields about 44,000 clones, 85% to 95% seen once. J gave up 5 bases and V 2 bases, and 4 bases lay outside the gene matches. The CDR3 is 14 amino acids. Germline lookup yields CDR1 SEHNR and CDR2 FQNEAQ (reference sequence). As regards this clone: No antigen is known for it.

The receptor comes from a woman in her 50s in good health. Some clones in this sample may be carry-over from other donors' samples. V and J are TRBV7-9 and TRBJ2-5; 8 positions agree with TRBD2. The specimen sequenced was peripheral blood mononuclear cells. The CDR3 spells CASSLPGGMETQYF. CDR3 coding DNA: TGTGCCAGCAGCTTACCGGGGGGGATGGAGACCCAGTACTTC.